Reported below is one T cell receptor (beta chain). Antigen: not known. The data stem from a study of T-cell reconstitution after alpha-beta-depleted transplantation in children. General study points: There were reportedly several hundred expanded graft clones from which alpha-beta T cells came about two months after transplant. T cells produced anew were the main source of T-cell counts and diversity one year after transplant.

Unique molecular identifiers were used in preparing the TCRbeta library. TCRdb used MiXCR to reprocess the PCR reads, holding one entry per CDR3 protein. The sample lists hundreds of thousands of distinct CDR3 sequences, roughly 13% occurring once. The CDR3 contains 16 residues. The ends lost 4 bases at V and 2 bases at J; junction bases unmatched: 5. Germline V gene data show CDR1 as SGHTA and CDR2 as FQGNSA. The sequencing here drew on PBMCs, mostly from graft donor cells, taken 360 days after TCRalphabeta/CD19-depleted stem cell transplant. This chain uses TRBV7-2 with TRBJ2-3; 11 bases agree with TRBD2. This clonotype originated in a male patient younger than 18 who had a stem cell transplant for acute myeloid leukemia, so the T cells may come from the graft donor. The CDR3 spells CASSSRLAGITDTQYF. As DNA, the CDR3 is TGTGCCAGCAGCTCCAGACTAGCGGGGATCACAGATACGCAGTATTTT.